These 3 T cell receptor beta chains were all obtained from the same sample, sequenced in a study of T cells expressing NK-cell markers. Reprocessing the 5' RACE reads, TCRdb reports a single entry for every CDR3 protein and omits DNA. This sample lists 130,000 to 150,000 distinct CDR3 sequences; its ten largest clones have 12%. Sequenced material: blood T cells: a sorted CD56 or NKG2C T cell subset, CD4+ or CD8+ T cells, or bulk PBMC T cells (not recorded which). The receptors were sampled from a man aged 18 to 29 in good health.

The chain is built from TRBV28 and TRBJ2-4. CDR1 MDHEN and CDR2 SYDVKM come from the germline V gene. The CDR3 spans 14 residues. The CDR3 loop is CASSDPGLENIQYF.

V gene TRBV12-3 or TRBV12-4 combines with J gene TRBJ2-3. The CDR3 contains 12 residues. The chain's CDR3 is CASNDGRDTQYF.

V gene TRBV20-1 combines with J gene TRBJ2-7; TCRdb calls TRBD2, which cannot be checked without DNA. Per the germline V gene, CDR1 is DFQATT and CDR2 is SNEGSKA (reference sequence). The CDR3 totals 14 residues. CDR3 residues: CSARDLEGDYEQYF.